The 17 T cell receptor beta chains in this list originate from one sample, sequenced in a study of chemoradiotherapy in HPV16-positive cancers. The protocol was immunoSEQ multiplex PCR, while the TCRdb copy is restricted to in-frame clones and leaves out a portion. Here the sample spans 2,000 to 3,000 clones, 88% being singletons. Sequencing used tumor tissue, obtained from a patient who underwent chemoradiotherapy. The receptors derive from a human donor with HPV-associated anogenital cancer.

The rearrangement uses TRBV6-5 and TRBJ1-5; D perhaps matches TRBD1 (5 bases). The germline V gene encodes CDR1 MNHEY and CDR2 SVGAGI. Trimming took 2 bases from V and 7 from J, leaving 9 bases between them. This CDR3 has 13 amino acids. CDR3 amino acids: CASSYGGAQPQHF. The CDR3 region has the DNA TGTGCCAGCAGTTACGGGGGAGCCCAGCCCCAGCATTTT.

As DNA, the CDR3 is TGTGCCACCAGCAGCCCTCCGGGAGGGGTCACCGGGGAGCTGTTTTTT. This encodes CATSSPPGGVTGELFF. The rearrangement joins TRBV15 to TRBJ2-2; 8 nucleotides match TRBD2. J was trimmed by 4 bases and V by 3 bases; bases with no gene match: 7. Per germline, CDR1 LNHNV and CDR2 YYDKDF (reference sequence). This CDR3 is 16 amino acids long.

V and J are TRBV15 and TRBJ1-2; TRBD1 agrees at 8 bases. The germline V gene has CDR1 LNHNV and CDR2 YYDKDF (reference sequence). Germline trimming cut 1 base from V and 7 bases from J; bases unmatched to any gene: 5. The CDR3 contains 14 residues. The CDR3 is CATSRGTGSPGYTF. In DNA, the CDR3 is TGTGCCACCAGCAGAGGGACAGGGTCGCCTGGCTACACCTTC.

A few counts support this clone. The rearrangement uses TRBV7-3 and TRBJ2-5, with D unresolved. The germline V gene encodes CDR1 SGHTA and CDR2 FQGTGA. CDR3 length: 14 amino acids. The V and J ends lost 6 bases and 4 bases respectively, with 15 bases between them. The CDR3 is CASSNGGGGETQYF. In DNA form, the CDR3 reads TGTGCCAGCAGTAACGGTGGTGGTGGAGAGACCCAGTACTTC.

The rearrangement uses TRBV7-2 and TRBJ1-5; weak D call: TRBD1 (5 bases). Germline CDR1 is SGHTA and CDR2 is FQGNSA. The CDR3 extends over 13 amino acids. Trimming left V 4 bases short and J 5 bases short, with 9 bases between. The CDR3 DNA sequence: TGTGCCAGCAGCTCAGACAGTGATCAGCCCCAGCATTTT. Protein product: CASSSDSDQPQHF.

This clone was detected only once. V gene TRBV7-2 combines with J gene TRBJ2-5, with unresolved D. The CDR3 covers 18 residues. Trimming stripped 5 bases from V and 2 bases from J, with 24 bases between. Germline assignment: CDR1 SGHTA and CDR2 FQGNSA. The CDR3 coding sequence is TGTGCCAGCAGCCGAAACCCCACCCTAGGAAACCATCAAGAGACCCAGTACTTC. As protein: CASSRNPTLGNHQETQYF.

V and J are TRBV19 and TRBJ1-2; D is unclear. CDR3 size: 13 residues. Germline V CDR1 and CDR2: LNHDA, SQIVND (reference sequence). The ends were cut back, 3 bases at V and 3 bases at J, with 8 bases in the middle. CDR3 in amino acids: CASSMGTYYGYTF. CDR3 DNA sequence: TGTGCCAGTAGTATGGGCACATACTATGGCTACACCTTC.

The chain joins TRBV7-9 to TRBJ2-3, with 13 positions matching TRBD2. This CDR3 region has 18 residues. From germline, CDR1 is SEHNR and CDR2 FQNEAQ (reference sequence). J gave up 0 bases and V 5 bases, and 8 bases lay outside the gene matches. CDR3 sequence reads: CASSARGLAGASTDTQYF. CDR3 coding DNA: TGTGCCAGCAGCGCTCGAGGACTAGCGGGAGCTAGCACAGATACGCAGTATTTT. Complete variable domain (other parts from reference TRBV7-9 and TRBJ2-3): DTGVSQNPRHKITKRGQNVTFRCDPISEHNRLYWYRQTLGQGPEFLTYFQNEAQLEKSRLLSDRFSAERPKGSFSTLEIQRTEQGDSAMYLCASSARGLAGASTDTQYFGPGTRLTVL.

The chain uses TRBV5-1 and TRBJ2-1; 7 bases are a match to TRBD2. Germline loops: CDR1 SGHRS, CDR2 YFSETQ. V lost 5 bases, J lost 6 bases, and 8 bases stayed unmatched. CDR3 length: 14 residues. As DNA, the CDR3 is TGCGCCAGCAGTGGCGGACTAGGTGCCAATGAGCAGTTCTTC. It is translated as CASSGGLGANEQFF.

In nucleotides, the CDR3 is TGTGCCAGCAGTTACAGGGTAGGACTAGCGGGGGGGACGCCCACAGATACGCAGTATTTT. Amino acid sequence: CASSYRVGLAGGTPTDTQYF. V is TRBV13 and J is TRBJ2-3; 15 nucleotides match TRBD2. Trimming took 6 bases from V and 2 from J; bases not matched to a gene: 15. Germline V gene data show CDR1 as PRHDT and CDR2 as FYEKMQ (reference sequence). The CDR3 is 20 amino acids.

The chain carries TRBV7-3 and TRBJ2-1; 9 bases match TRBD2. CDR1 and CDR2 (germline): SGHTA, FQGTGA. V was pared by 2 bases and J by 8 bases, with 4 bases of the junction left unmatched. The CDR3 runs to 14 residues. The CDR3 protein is CASSLAGGIDEQFF. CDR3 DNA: TGTGCCAGCAGCTTAGCGGGGGGGATTGATGAGCAGTTCTTC. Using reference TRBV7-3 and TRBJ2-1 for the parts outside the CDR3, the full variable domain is GAGVSQTPSNKVTEKGKYVELRCDPISGHTALYWYRQSLGQGPEFLIYFQGTGAADDSGLPNDRFFAVRPEGSVSTLKIQRTERGDSAVYLCASSLAGGIDEQFFGPGTRLTVL.

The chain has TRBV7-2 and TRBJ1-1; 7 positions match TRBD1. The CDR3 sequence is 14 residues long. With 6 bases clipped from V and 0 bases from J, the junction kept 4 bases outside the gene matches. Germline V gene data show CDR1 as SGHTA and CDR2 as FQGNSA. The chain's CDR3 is CASSRDRLNTEAFF. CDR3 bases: TGTGCCAGCAGTCGGGACAGACTGAACACTGAAGCTTTCTTT.

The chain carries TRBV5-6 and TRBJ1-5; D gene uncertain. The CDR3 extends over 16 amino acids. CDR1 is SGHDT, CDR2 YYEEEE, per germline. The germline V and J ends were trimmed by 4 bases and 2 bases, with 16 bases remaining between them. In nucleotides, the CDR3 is TGTGCCAGCAGCCGAGTGGGAGGATCAGGCAATCAGCCCCAGCATTTT. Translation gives CASSRVGGSGNQPQHF.

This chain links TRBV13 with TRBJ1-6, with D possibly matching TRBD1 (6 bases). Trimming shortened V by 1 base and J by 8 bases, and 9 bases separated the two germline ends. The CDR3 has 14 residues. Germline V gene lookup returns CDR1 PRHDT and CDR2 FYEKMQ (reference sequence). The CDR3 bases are TGTGCCAGCAGCTTAGAGGCAGGGGATTCACCCCTCCACTTT. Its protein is CASSLEAGDSPLHF.

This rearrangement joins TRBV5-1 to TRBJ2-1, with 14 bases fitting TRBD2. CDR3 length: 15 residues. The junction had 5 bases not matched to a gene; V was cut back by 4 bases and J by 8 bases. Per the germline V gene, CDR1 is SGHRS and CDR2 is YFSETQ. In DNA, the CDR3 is TGCGCCAGCAGCGGGGGACTAGCGGGAGATGATGAGCAGTTCTTC. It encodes CASSGGLAGDDEQFF.

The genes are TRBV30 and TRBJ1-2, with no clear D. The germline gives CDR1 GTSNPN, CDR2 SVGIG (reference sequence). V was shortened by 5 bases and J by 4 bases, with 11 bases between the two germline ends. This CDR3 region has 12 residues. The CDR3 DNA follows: TGTGCCTGGCGCAGGCTTGGCTATGGCTACACCTTC. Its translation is CAWRRLGYGYTF.

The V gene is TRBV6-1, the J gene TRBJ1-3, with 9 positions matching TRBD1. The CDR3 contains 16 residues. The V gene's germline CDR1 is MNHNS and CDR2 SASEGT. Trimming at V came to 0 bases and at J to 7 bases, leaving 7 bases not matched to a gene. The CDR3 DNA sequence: TGTGCCAGCAGTGAAGCGACGACAGGGGGATTCAACACCATATATTTT. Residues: CASSEATTGGFNTIYF.